This TCR beta chain was captured in a study of response to subunit inactivated influenza vaccine. About this clonotype itself: Its antigen is not known.

The study's findings and limits: Authors suggested that a seasonal influenza vaccination recruits few new T cells each time.

TCRdb reprocessed the RT-PCR reads via MiXCR and lists one record per CDR3 protein. The sample lists 500,000 or so distinct CDR3 sequences, 16% seen once, with roughly 3.1% in the top ten. Trimming removed 4 bases at V and 3 bases at J, with 13 bases between. The germline gives CDR1 MNHEY, CDR2 SMNVEV (reference sequence). CDR3 length: 15 amino acids. The chain uses TRBV27 and TRBJ2-1; D might be TRBD1 (6 bases). Sequences were derived from CD4+ T cells sorted from PBMCs, sampled roughly 24 months after vaccination. The sequence came from a man between 50 and 75 years old who received an inactivated influenza vaccine. This chain's CDR3 is CASSSADRFYNEQFF. For the CDR3, the DNA is TGTGCCAGCAGTTCTGCGGACAGATTCTACAATGAGCAGTTCTTC.